Below are 11 T cell receptor beta chains sequenced from a single sample in a study of cytomegalovirus exposure and HLA in healthy donors. The PCR used 60 Vbeta and 13 Jbeta primers. Clones were read by immunoSEQ multiplex PCR, and TCRdb kept only the in-frame ones, dropping some. The data hold around 85,000 clones, with around 70% observed a single time. Material for sequencing was PBMCs. The receptor source for this set is a man younger than 40 in good health and CMV-seropositive.

The CDR3 here is CASSLRWGGTGELFF. The CDR3 nucleotides are TGTGCCAGCAGCCTTAGGTGGGGAGGTACCGGGGAGCTGTTTTTT. J is TRBJ2-2 and V is TRBV5-4; TRBD2 is a possible D gene (6 bases). The CDR3 is made up of 15 amino acids. V was trimmed by 4 bases and J by 5 bases, leaving 15 bases between them. Germline loops: CDR1 SGHNT, CDR2 YYREEE (reference sequence).

V is TRBV5-6 and J is TRBJ1-5; D unclear. The germline V gene has CDR1 SGHDT and CDR2 YYEEEE. The CDR3 totals 14 residues. V dropped 4 bases and J dropped 0 bases, with 8 bases sitting between them. The CDR3, as DNA: TGTGCCAGCAGCCTCTATTTTAGCAATCAGCCCCAGCATTTT. Translating gives CASSLYFSNQPQHF.

The V gene is TRBV4-3, the J gene TRBJ1-4; perhaps TRBD1 as D (5 bases). The CDR3 covers 15 residues. The germline gives CDR1 LGHNA, CDR2 YSLEER. V was clipped by 5 bases and J by 8 bases, with 18 bases between them. The DNA for the CDR3 is TGCGCCAGCAGCTCTTCCGGGGGGGATGGCGAAAAACTGTTTTTT. It translates to CASSSSGGDGEKLFF.

This clone appeared a few times. J is TRBJ2-7 and V is TRBV6-6; 12 bases are a match to TRBD2. V shed 6 bases and J 2 bases; nucleotides not matched to a gene: 2. The CDR3 covers 14 residues. CDR1 MNHNY and CDR2 SVGAGI come from the germline V gene (reference sequence). In DNA, the CDR3 is TGTGCCAGCAGCCTAGCGGGGGGGGCCTACGAGCAGTACTTC. Its protein product is CASSLAGGAYEQYF.

V gene TRBV12-5 combines with J gene TRBJ2-7, with D perhaps TRBD1 (6 bases). In germline, CDR1 is LGHNT, CDR2 FRNRAP. The CDR3 sequence is 15 residues long. Trimming cost V 6 bases and J 4 bases, with 19 bases left between them. CDR3 loop: CASGPVRGSGYEQYF. The CDR3 coding sequence is TGTGCTAGTGGCCCGGTCAGGGGCTCAGGGTACGAGCAGTACTTC.

The chain joins TRBV15 to TRBJ2-7; weak D call: TRBD2 (5 bases). Deletions cut 0 bases from V and 0 bases from J, with 9 bases between. This CDR3 is built from 15 residues. Per germline, CDR1 LNHNV and CDR2 YYDKDF (reference sequence). For the CDR3, the DNA is TGTGCCACCAGCAGAGATCGAGGGAGCTCCTACGAGCAGTACTTC. Amino acid sequence: CATSRDRGSSYEQYF.

V usage is TRBV25-1 and J usage is TRBJ1-4, with D hard to call. CDR3 length: 12 residues. Germline V gene sequence: CDR1 MGHDK, CDR2 SYGVNS. Trimming removed 6 bases from V and 7 bases from J, with 9 bases in between. The CDR3 protein is CASRRGSEKLFF. As DNA, the CDR3 is TGTGCCAGCAGACGTGGTAGTGAAAAACTGTTTTTT.

This chain links TRBV15 with TRBJ1-1; D is possibly TRBD1 (5 bases). Germline assignment: CDR1 LNHNV and CDR2 YYDKDF (reference sequence). CDR3 length equals 14 residues. Trimming pared 4 bases from V and 7 bases from J, leaving 16 bases between. CDR3 sequence reads: CATSTQRGKYEAFF. The CDR3 DNA follows: TGTGCCACCAGCACCCAACGGGGGAAATATGAAGCTTTCTTT.

Here the CDR3 reads CASSPIAGERTDTQYF. The CDR3 DNA is TGTGCCAGCAGCCCGATCGCAGGGGAGAGGACAGATACGCAGTATTTT. V usage is TRBV13 and J usage is TRBJ2-3, with TRBD1 as a possible D gene (6 bases). The CDR3 runs to 16 residues. Trimming shortened V by 5 bases and J by 3 bases, and 18 bases separated the two germline ends. CDR1 and CDR2 from the germline V gene are PRHDT and FYEKMQ (reference sequence).

The V gene is TRBV15, the J gene TRBJ1-6; D is perhaps TRBD1 (5 bases). Germline V gene data show CDR1 as LNHNV and CDR2 as YYDKDF (reference sequence). V lost 6 bases, J lost 7 bases, and 10 bases lay in between. The CDR3 spans 13 residues. CDR3 loop: CATRKGKNSPLHF. The CDR3 region has the DNA TGTGCCACCAGAAAGGGGAAGAATTCACCCCTCCACTTT.

This rearrangement joins TRBV28 to TRBJ2-1; 7 nucleotides agree with TRBD2. The trim removed 6 bases at V and 6 bases at J, leaving 17 bases unmatched. Germline V gene sequence: CDR1 MDHEN, CDR2 SYDVKM. The CDR3 has 17 amino acids. CDR3 amino acids: CASSPPPGGRVGNEQFF. CDR3 bases: TGTGCCAGCAGCCCACCGCCGGGAGGCCGGGTCGGCAATGAGCAGTTCTTC.